These 24 T cell receptor beta chains came from one sample sequenced in a study of blood T cell repertoires in COVID-19. The method was immunoSEQ multiplex PCR; TCRdb's version includes in-frame clones alone and lacks a portion of them. The sample contains over 250,000 clones, 75% to 90% of which appear only once. Sequencing input: PBMCs or T cells enriched from blood (not recorded which). The receptors originated from a woman between 18 and 29 years old who had recovered from COVID-19.

The J gene is TRBJ2-3, the V gene TRBV9; 8 nucleotides agree with TRBD2. The length of the CDR3 is 14 residues. V dropped 7 bases and J dropped 4; count of bases not matched to a gene: 8. Germline assignment: CDR1 SGDLS and CDR2 YYNGEE. The CDR3 loop is CASSTGLGSDTQYF. In DNA form, the CDR3 reads TGTGCCAGCTCCACGGGACTAGGCTCAGATACGCAGTATTTT.

V and J are TRBV11-2 and TRBJ2-1, with TRBD2 as a possible D gene (7 bases). V lost 5 bases and J 0 bases, leaving 17 bases between the germline ends. This CDR3 has 17 residues. Germline V CDR1 and CDR2: SGHAT, FQNNGV. CDR3 loop: CASSRVAGASSYNEQFF. In DNA, the CDR3 is TGTGCCAGCAGCCGAGTCGCGGGGGCGAGCTCCTACAATGAGCAGTTCTTC.

The chain employs TRBV2 and TRBJ2-5; 11 bases line up with TRBD2. This CDR3 has 14 amino acids. V lost 5 bases, J lost 2 bases, and 1 base stayed unmatched. The germline CDR1 and CDR2 sequences are SNHLY and FYNNEI. In nucleotides, the CDR3 is TGTGCCAGCAGTCGACTAGCGGGGCAAGAGACCCAGTACTTC. It yields the protein CASSRLAGQETQYF.

V is TRBV18 and J is TRBJ2-7; TRBD2 matches at 7 bases. V lost 5 bases to trimming and J lost 2 bases; unmatched junction nucleotides: 3. Germline loops: CDR1 KGHSH, CDR2 LQKENI. The CDR3 length is 13 residues. CDR3 amino acids: CASSATSPYEQYF. In DNA, the CDR3 is TGTGCCAGCTCAGCGACTAGCCCCTACGAGCAGTACTTC.

The V and J genes are TRBV6-5 and TRBJ1-6; D might be TRBD1 (5 bases). With 8 bases removed from V and 1 base from J, the gap between germline ends came to 9 bases. Germline CDR1 and CDR2: MNHEY and SVGAGI. CDR3 length: 14 residues. CDR3 loop: CASGGRSYNSPLHF. CDR3 in DNA: TGTGCCAGCGGGGGGAGGTCCTATAATTCACCCCTCCACTTT.

This clone was seen a single time. The chain uses TRBV18 and TRBJ2-6, with 9 positions matching TRBD2. This CDR3 is 19 amino acids long. With V trimmed by 5 bases and J by 0 bases, 11 bases remained unmatched. Germline-derived CDR1 and CDR2 are KGHSH and LQKENI. The CDR3 coding sequence is TGTGCCAGCTCAACAATCGTAGCGGGGGCCGTCTCTGGGGCCAACGTCCTGACTTTC. This codes for CASSTIVAGAVSGANVLTF.

The chain is built from TRBV5-1 and TRBJ2-3; 7 positions match TRBD2. CDR3 length equals 15 residues. Germline values: CDR1 SGHRS, CDR2 YFSETQ. V dropped 1 base and J dropped 0; count of bases not matched to a gene: 2. The CDR3 loop reads CASSLRLASTDTQYF. Here the CDR3 DNA reads TGCGCCAGCAGCTTGCGACTAGCTAGCACAGATACGCAGTATTTT.

J is TRBJ2-1 and V is TRBV6-5; 10 nucleotides match TRBD1. V was pared by 0 bases and J by 7 bases, with 6 bases of the junction left unmatched. The CDR3 totals 16 residues. Germline V lookup: CDR1 MNHEY, CDR2 SVGAGI. The CDR3 nucleotides read TGTGCCAGCAGTTACTCGTTGACAGGGGGCGAGAATGAGCAGTTCTTC. Protein: CASSYSLTGGENEQFF.

The rearrangement joins TRBV18 to TRBJ2-1; unclear D gene. Germline values: CDR1 KGHSH, CDR2 LQKENI. Between the trimmed V and J ends, which lost 0 bases and 10 bases, there was a span of 7 bases. The CDR3 is 12 residues long. The CDR3 coding sequence is TGTGCCAGCTCACCACCGACATACGAGCAGTTCTTC. Amino acids: CASSPPTYEQFF.

This chain uses TRBV11-2 with TRBJ2-4; TRBD1 matches 9 bases. Germline CDR1 reads SGHAT; CDR2 reads FQNNGV. The V gene end was trimmed by 5 bases and the J gene end by 11 bases; junction bases not matched to a gene: 16. This CDR3 contains 16 residues. In DNA form, the CDR3 reads TGTGCCAGCAGCACCCGGGACAGGGATACGCCGTTTGTTCAGTACTTC. Its protein is CASSTRDRDTPFVQYF.

The V call is TRBV19, the J call TRBJ1-1; 7 bases align to TRBD1. The CDR3 has 13 residues. V lost 5 bases to trimming and J lost 3 bases; unmatched junction nucleotides: 3. Germline V gene lookup returns CDR1 LNHDA and CDR2 SQIVND (reference sequence). Here the CDR3 reads CASSSTGHTEAFF. CDR3 in DNA: TGTGCCAGTAGTTCGACAGGGCACACTGAAGCTTTCTTT. Full variable domain (missing parts from reference TRBV19 and TRBJ1-1): DGGITQSPKYLFRKEGQNVTLSCEQNLNHDAMYWYRQDPGQGLRLIYYSQIVNDFQKGDIAEGYSVSREKKESFPLTVTSAQKNPTAFYLCASSSTGHTEAFFGQGTRLTVV.

The chain has TRBV9 and TRBJ1-6, with D unresolved. The V gene's germline CDR1 is SGDLS and CDR2 YYNGEE. The CDR3 extends over 15 amino acids. Trimming shortened V by 3 bases and J by 3 bases, and 10 bases separated the two germline ends. CDR3 bases: TGTGCCAGCAGCGCTTGGGGAGGCTATAATTCACCCCTCCACTTT. Translated, it gives CASSAWGGYNSPLHF.

For the CDR3, the DNA is TGTGCCAGCACCCGGACTAGCGGGGAAGAGACCCAGTACTTC. It is translated as CASTRTSGEETQYF. The rearrangement joins TRBV2 to TRBJ2-5, with TRBD2 identical over 12 bases. The CDR3 is 14 residues long. V was pared by 7 bases and J by 3 bases, with 3 bases of the junction left unmatched. Germline assignment: CDR1 SNHLY and CDR2 FYNNEI.

The chain joins TRBV5-1 to TRBJ2-7; perhaps TRBD2 as D (6 bases). Germline lookup yields CDR1 SGHRS and CDR2 YFSETQ. V was trimmed by 1 base and J by 3 bases, leaving 14 bases between them. CDR3 length: 15 amino acids. CDR3 protein: CASSLLAGPNYEQYF. The CDR3 DNA reads as TGCGCCAGCAGCTTGCTTGCGGGACCGAACTACGAGCAGTACTTC. Complete variable domain (other parts from reference TRBV5-1 and TRBJ2-7): KAGVTQTPRYLIKTRGQQVTLSCSPISGHRSVSWYQQTPGQGLQFLFEYFSETQRNKGNFPGRFSGRQFSNSRSEMNVSTLELGDSALYLCASSLLAGPNYEQYFGPGTRLTVT.

A single count supports this clone. The chain uses TRBV9 and TRBJ2-1, with 15 nucleotides matching TRBD2. This CDR3 is 17 amino acids long. Trimming cost V 2 bases and J 2 bases; bases outside gene matches: 2. CDR1 is SGDLS, CDR2 YYNGEE, per germline. CDR3 nucleotides: TGTGCCAGCAGCGTCAGGACTAGCGGGGGGGCCTACAATGAGCAGTTCTTC. It yields the protein CASSVRTSGGAYNEQFF.

The V gene is TRBV7-9, the J gene TRBJ1-1; no clear D gene. The CDR3 covers 16 residues. The V gene lost 1 base and the J gene lost 0 bases, with 12 bases spanning the gap. Germline V gives CDR1 SEHNR, CDR2 FQNEAQ (reference sequence). The CDR3 spells CASSLEPGSLNTEAFF. In DNA form, the CDR3 reads TGTGCCAGCAGCTTAGAACCCGGGTCGTTGAACACTGAAGCTTTCTTT.

Only one count was recorded for this clone. This sequence joins TRBV18 and TRBJ1-1; D not certain. The CDR3 loop spans 13 amino acids. Germline values: CDR1 KGHSH, CDR2 LQKENI. Trimming stripped 6 bases from V and 1 base from J, with 9 bases between. DNA for the CDR3: TGTGCCAGCTCCACGGAGGGGAACACTGAAGCTTTCTTT. Translating it yields CASSTEGNTEAFF.

The genes are TRBV5-6 and TRBJ2-7; D unclear. Trimming removed 1 base from V and 5 bases from J, with 16 bases in between. Germline CDR1 SGHDT, CDR2 YYEEEE. This CDR3 has 15 residues. DNA for the CDR3: TGTGCCAGCAGCTTGCCGCAGCGCATCCCCCACGAGCAGTACTTC. Its translation is CASSLPQRIPHEQYF. The full variable domain, in which reference TRBV5-6 and TRBJ2-7 provide the parts outside the CDR3, is DAGVTQSPTHLIKTRGQQVTLRCSPKSGHDTVSWYQQALGQGPQFIFQYYEEEERQRGNFPDRFSGHQFPNYSSELNVNALLLGDSALYLCASSLPQRIPHEQYFGPGTRLTVT.

The CDR3 is CASRDRANEKLFF. In DNA, the CDR3 is TGTGCCAGCAGAGACAGGGCTAATGAAAAACTGTTTTTT. This chain links TRBV5-4 with TRBJ1-4; 7 bases align to TRBD1. The trim removed 5 bases at V and 3 bases at J, leaving 1 base unmatched. The CDR3 length is 13 residues. Looked up from germline, CDR1 is SGHNT and CDR2 is YYREEE (reference sequence).

The chain is built from TRBV6-5 and TRBJ1-5; 7 nucleotides match TRBD1. CDR3 size: 13 residues. V was clipped by 8 bases and J by 6 bases; unmatched bases: 7. The germline gives CDR1 MNHEY, CDR2 SVGAGI. CDR3 sequence (DNA): TGTGCCAGCGCGACAGGGCAAACTCAGCCCCAGCATTTT. Protein product: CASATGQTQPQHF.

There are a few counts of this clone. The rearrangement uses TRBV7-2 and TRBJ2-2; 12 bases match TRBD2. With 6 bases clipped from V and 6 bases from J, the junction kept 8 bases outside the gene matches. The germline V gene has CDR1 SGHTA and CDR2 FQGNSA. The CDR3 covers 16 residues. The CDR3 region is CASRLAGGLIAGELFF. Written as DNA, the CDR3 is TGTGCCAGCAGACTAGCGGGGGGCCTGATAGCCGGGGAGCTGTTTTTT.

The chain uses TRBV5-1 and TRBJ2-1; no definite D call. This CDR3 spans 15 amino acids. With 4 bases removed from V and 10 bases from J, the gap between germline ends came to 21 bases. From germline, CDR1 is SGHRS and CDR2 YFSETQ. CDR3 sequence reads: CASSARPLAVSEQFF. The CDR3 nucleotides read TGCGCCAGCAGCGCAAGACCTCTGGCGGTATCAGAGCAGTTCTTC. Complete variable domain (other parts from reference TRBV5-1 and TRBJ2-1): KAGVTQTPRYLIKTRGQQVTLSCSPISGHRSVSWYQQTPGQGLQFLFEYFSETQRNKGNFPGRFSGRQFSNSRSEMNVSTLELGDSALYLCASSARPLAVSEQFFGPGTRLTVL.

The CDR3 reads CASSNWWRDSPLHF. The CDR3 DNA is TGTGCCAGTAGTAACTGGTGGAGGGATTCACCCCTCCACTTT. J is TRBJ1-6 and V is TRBV19, with D uncertain. CDR1 is LNHDA and CDR2 is SQIVND in the germline V gene (reference sequence). The ends were cut back, 4 bases at V and 8 bases at J, with 12 bases in the middle. This CDR3 has 14 residues.

The chain links TRBV19 to TRBJ2-4; 7 nucleotides line up with TRBD1. Germline CDR1 is LNHDA and CDR2 is SQIVND (reference sequence). V trimming: 6 bases; J trimming: 1 base; junction bases outside the gene matches: 3. The CDR3 runs to 14 residues. The CDR3 DNA is TGTGCCAGTAGCTCACAGGGGGCCAAAAACATTCAGTACTTC. Translation gives CASSSQGAKNIQYF.